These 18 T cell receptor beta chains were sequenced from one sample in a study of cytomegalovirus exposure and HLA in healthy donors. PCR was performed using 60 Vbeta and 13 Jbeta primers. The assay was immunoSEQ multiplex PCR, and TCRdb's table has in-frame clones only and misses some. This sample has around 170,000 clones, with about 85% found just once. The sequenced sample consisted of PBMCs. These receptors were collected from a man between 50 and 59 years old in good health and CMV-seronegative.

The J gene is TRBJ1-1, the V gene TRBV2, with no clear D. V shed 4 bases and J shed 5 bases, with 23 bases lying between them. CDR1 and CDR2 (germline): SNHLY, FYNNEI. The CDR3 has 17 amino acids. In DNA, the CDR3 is TGTGCCAGCAGTGTAGACTTAGGTCGAACCGGCGGGACTGAAGCTTTCTTT. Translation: CASSVDLGRTGGTEAFF. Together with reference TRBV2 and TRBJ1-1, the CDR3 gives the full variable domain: EPEVTQTPSHQVTQMGQEVILRCVPISNHLYFYWYRQILGQKVEFLVSFYNNEISEKSEIFDDQFSVERPDGSNFTLKIRSTKLEDSAMYFCASSVDLGRTGGTEAFFGQGTRLTVV.

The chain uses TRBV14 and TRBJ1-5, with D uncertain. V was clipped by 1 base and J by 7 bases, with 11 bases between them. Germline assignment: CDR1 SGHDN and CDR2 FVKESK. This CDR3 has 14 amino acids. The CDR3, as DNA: TGTGCCAGCAGCCAAGCCTTTACCCGGCAGCCCCAGCATTTT. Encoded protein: CASSQAFTRQPQHF.

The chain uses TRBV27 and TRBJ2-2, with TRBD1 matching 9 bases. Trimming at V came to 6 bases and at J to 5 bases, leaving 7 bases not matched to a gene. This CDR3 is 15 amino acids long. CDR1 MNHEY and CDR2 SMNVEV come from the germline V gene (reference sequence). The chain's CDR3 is CASSAGTGYTGELFF. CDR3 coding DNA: TGTGCCAGCAGCGCCGGGACAGGGTATACCGGGGAGCTGTTTTTT.

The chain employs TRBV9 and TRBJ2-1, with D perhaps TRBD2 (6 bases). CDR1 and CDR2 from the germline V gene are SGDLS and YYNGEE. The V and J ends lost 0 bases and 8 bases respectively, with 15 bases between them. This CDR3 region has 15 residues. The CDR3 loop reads CASSVASGGAYEQFF. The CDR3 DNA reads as TGTGCCAGCAGCGTAGCTTCAGGCGGGGCATATGAGCAGTTCTTC.

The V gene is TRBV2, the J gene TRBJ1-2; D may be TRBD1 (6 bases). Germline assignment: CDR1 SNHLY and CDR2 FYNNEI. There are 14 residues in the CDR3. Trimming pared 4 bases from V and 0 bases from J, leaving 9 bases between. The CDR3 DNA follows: TGTGCCAGCAGTGCGACAGGAACTAACTATGGCTACACCTTC. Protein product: CASSATGTNYGYTF. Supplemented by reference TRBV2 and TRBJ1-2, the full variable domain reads EPEVTQTPSHQVTQMGQEVILRCVPISNHLYFYWYRQILGQKVEFLVSFYNNEISEKSEIFDDQFSVERPDGSNFTLKIRSTKLEDSAMYFCASSATGTNYGYTFGSGTRLTVV.

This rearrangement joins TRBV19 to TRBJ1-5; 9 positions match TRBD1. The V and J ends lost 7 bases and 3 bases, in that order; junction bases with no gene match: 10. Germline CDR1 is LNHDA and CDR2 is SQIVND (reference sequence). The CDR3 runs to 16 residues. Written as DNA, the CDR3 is TGTGCCAGTACCCTTACTAGGGACAGGGACAATCAGCCCCAGCATTTT. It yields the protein CASTLTRDRDNQPQHF.

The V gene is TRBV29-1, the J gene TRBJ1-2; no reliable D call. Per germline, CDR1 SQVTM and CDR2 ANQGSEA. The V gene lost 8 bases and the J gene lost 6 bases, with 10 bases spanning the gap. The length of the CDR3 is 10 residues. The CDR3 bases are TGCAGCACTGACCAGGATGGCTACACCTTC. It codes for CSTDQDGYTF.

The CDR3: CASSLTSGGANEQFF. The CDR3 DNA sequence: TGTGCCAGCAGCCTCACTAGCGGGGGAGCCAATGAGCAGTTCTTC. The chain uses TRBV4-2 and TRBJ2-1; 11 positions agree with TRBD2. In germline, CDR1 is LGHNA, CDR2 YNFKEQ. J gave up 6 bases and V 4 bases, and 5 bases lay outside the gene matches. The CDR3 loop spans 15 amino acids.

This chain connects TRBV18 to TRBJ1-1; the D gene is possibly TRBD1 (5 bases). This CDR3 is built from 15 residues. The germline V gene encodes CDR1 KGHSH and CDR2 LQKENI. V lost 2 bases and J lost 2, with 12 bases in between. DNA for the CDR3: TGTGCCAGCTCACCATTTGGGGGGGAAAACACTGAAGCTTTCTTT. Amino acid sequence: CASSPFGGENTEAFF. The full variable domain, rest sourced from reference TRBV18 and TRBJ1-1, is NAGVMQNPRHLVRRRGQEARLRCSPMKGHSHVYWYRQLPEEGLKFMVYLQKENIIDESGMPKERFSAEFPKEGPSILRIQQVVRGDSAAYFCASSPFGGENTEAFFGQGTRLTVV.

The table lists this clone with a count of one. The CDR3 nucleotides are TGTGCCACCAGCAGCGCTGGACAGGGGGTTTACACAGATACGCAGTATTTT. This gives the protein CATSSAGQGVYTDTQYF. This sequence joins TRBV15 and TRBJ2-3; 10 nucleotides agree with TRBD1. J gave up 2 bases and V 3 bases, and 8 bases lay outside the gene matches. CDR1 LNHNV and CDR2 YYDKDF come from the germline V gene (reference sequence). CDR3 length equals 17 residues. The full variable domain, rest sourced from reference TRBV15 and TRBJ2-3, is DAMVIQNPRYQVTQFGKPVTLSCSQTLNHNVMYWYQQKSSQAPKLLFHYYDKDFNNEADTPDNFQSRRPNTSFCFLDIRSPGLGDTAMYLCATSSAGQGVYTDTQYFGPGTRLTVL.

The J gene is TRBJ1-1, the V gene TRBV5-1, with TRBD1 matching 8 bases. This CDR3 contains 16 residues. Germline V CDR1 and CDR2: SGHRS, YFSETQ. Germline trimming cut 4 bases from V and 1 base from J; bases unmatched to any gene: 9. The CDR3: CASSGQGAGKNTEAFF. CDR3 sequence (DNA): TGCGCCAGCAGCGGTCAGGGGGCGGGAAAGAACACTGAAGCTTTCTTT.

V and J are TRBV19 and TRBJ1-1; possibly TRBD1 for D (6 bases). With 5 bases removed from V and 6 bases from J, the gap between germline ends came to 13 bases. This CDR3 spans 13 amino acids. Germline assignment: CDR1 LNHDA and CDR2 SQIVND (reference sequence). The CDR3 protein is CASSPWTVPEAFF. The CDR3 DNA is TGTGCCAGTAGTCCGTGGACAGTCCCTGAAGCTTTCTTT.

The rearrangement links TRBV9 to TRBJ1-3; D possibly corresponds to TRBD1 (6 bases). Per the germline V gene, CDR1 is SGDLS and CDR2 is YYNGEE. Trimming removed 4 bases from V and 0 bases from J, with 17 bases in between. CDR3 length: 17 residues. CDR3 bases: TGTGCCAGCAGCACAGGGACGGGCCAAATCTCTGGAAACACCATATATTTT. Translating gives CASSTGTGQISGNTIYF.

In nucleotides, the CDR3 is TGTGCCAGCAGCTCGTCGAGGACAGGGAGGCACACTGAAGCTTTCTTT. Residues: CASSSSRTGRHTEAFF. V and J are TRBV11-2 and TRBJ1-1, with 8 bases matching TRBD1. The CDR3 extends over 16 amino acids. J gave up 3 bases and V 4 bases, and 10 bases lay outside the gene matches. The germline CDR1 and CDR2 sequences are SGHAT and FQNNGV.

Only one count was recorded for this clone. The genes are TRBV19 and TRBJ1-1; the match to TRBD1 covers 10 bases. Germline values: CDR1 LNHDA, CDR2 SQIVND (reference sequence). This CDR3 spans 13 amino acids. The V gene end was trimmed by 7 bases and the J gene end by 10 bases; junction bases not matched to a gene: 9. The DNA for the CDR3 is TGTGCCAGTAACTACGGGACAGGGGTGCCAGCTTTCTTT. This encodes CASNYGTGVPAFF.

The CDR3 region is CAIGQAMNTEAFF. CDR3 nucleotides: TGTGCCATCGGACAGGCGATGAACACTGAAGCTTTCTTT. V usage is TRBV10-3 and J usage is TRBJ1-1; 7 positions agree with TRBD1. Germline trimming cut 8 bases from V and 0 bases from J; bases unmatched to any gene: 3. The CDR3 consists of 13 residues. Germline V gene lookup returns CDR1 ENHRY and CDR2 SYGVKD.

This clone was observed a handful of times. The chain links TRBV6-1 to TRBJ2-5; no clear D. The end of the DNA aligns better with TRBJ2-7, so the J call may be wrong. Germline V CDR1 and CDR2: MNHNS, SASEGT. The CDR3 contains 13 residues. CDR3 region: CASSERNSYEQYF. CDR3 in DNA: TGTGCCAGCAGTGAACGGAACAGCTACGAGCAGTACTTC.

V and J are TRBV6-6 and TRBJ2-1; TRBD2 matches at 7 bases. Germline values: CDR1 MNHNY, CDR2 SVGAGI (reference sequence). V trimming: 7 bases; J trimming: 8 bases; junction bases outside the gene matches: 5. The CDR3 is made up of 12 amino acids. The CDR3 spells CASMGGDHEQFF. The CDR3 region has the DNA TGTGCCAGCATGGGGGGGGACCATGAGCAGTTCTTC.